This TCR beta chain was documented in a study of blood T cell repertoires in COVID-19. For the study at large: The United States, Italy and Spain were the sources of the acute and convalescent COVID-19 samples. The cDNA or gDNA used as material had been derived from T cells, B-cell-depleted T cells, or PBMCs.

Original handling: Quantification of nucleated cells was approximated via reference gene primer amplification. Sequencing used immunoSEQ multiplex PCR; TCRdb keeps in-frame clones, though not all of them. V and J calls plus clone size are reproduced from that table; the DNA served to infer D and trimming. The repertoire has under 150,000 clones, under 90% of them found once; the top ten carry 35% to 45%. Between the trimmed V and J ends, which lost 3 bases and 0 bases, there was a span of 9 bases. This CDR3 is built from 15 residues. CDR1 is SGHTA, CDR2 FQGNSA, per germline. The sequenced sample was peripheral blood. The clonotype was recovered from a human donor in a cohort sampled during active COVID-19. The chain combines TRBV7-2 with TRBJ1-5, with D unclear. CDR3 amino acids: CASSFGVYSNQPQHF. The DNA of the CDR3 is TGTGCCAGCAGCTTCGGGGTCTATAGCAATCAGCCCCAGCATTTT.